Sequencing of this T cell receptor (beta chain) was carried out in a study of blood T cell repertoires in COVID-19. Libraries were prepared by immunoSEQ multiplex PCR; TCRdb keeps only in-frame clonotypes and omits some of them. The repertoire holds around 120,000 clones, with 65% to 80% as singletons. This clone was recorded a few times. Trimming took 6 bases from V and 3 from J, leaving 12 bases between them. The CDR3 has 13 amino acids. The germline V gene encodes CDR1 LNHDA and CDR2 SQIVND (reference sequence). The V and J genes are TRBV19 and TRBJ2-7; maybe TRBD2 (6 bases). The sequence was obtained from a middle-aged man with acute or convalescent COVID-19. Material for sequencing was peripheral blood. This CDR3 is CASRHPGLYEQYF. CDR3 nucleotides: TGTGCCAGTAGGCATCCGGGACTCTACGAGCAGTACTTC.